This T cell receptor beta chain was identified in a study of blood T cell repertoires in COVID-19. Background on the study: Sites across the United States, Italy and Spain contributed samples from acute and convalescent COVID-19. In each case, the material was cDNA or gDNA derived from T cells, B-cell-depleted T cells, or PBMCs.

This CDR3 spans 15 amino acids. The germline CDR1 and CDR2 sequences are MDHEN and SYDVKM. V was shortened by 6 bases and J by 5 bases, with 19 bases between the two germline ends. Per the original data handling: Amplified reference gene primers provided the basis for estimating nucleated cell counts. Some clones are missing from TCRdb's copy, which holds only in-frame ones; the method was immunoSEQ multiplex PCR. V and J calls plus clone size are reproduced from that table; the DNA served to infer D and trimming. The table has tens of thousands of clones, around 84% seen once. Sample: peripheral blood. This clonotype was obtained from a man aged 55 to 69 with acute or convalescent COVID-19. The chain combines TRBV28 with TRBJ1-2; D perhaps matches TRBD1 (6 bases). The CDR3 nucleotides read TGTGCCAGCAGAACCCCGGGGACGGGGACATATGGCTACACCTTC. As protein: CASRTPGTGTYGYTF.